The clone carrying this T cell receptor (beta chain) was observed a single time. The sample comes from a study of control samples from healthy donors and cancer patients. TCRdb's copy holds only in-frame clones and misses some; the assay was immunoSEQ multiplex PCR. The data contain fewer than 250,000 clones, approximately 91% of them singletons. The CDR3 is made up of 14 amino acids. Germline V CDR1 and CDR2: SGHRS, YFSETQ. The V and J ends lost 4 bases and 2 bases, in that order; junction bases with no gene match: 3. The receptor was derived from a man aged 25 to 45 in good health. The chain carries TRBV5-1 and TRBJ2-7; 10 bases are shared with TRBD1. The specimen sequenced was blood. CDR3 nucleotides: TGCGCCAGCAGCCCGGGGACAGGGGCCTACGAGCAGTACTTC. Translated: CASSPGTGAYEQYF.